The sequence of this T cell receptor beta chain was determined in a study of long-term antiretroviral therapy in people with HIV. At survey level, the immunoSEQ assay was run in its v3.0 version. Clones were read by immunoSEQ multiplex PCR, and TCRdb kept only the in-frame ones, dropping some. In the table there are some 15,000 clones, roughly four fifths of which are singletons. The specimen was unsorted PBMCs, collected 0.5 years before starting antiretroviral therapy. The sequence was obtained from a woman between 40 and 50 years old with HIV.

The CDR3 region is CASSLGDQETQYF. The CDR3, as DNA: TGTGCCAGCAGCCTTGGGGATCAAGAGACCCAGTACTTC. This chain uses TRBV4-2 with TRBJ2-5; D gene ambiguous. With 4 bases removed from V and 2 bases from J, the gap between germline ends came to 8 bases. The germline CDR1 and CDR2 sequences are LGHNA and YNFKEQ. This CDR3 is 13 amino acids long.